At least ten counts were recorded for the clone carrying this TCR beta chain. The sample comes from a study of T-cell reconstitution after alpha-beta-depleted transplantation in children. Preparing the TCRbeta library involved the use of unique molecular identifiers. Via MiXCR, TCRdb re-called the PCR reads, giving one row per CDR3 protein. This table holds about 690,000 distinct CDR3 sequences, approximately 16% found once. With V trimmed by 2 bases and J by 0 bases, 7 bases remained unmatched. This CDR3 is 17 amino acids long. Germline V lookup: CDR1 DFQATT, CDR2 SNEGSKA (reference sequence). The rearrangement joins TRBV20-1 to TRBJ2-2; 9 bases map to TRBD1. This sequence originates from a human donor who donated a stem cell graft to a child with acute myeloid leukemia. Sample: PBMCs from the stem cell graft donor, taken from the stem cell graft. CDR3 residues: CSARKAGTGSNTGELFF. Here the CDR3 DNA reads TGCAGTGCTAGAAAGGCTGGGACAGGGTCGAACACCGGGGAGCTGTTTTTT.